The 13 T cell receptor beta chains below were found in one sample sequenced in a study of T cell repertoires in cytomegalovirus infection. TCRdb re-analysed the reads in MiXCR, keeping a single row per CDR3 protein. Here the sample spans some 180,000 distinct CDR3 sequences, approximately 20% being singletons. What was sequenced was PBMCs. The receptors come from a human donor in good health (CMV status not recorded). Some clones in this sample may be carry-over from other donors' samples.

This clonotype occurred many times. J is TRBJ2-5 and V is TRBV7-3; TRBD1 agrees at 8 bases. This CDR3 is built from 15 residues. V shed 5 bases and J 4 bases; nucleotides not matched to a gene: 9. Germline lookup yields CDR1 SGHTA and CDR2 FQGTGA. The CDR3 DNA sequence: TGTGCCAGCAGCGCAACACAACAGGGGGGAGAGACCCAGTACTTC. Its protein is CASSATQQGGETQYF.

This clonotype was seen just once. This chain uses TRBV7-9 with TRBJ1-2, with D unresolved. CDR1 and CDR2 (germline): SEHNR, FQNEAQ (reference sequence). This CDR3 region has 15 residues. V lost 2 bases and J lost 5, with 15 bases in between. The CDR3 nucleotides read TGTGCCAGCAGCTTAACGCCTTCGCTGGGGTATGGCTACACCTTC. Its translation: CASSLTPSLGYGYTF.

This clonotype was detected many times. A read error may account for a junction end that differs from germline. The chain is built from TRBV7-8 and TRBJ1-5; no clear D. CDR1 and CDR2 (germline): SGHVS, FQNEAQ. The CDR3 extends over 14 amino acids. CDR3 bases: TGTGCCAGCAGTTTAGGGAATAGCAATCAGCCCCAGCATTTT. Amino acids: CASSLGNSNQPQHF.

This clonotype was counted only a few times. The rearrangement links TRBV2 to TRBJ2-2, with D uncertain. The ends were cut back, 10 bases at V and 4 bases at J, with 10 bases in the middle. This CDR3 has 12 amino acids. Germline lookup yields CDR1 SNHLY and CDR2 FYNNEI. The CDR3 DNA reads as TGTGCCATCCTACATGGCACCGGGGAGCTGTTTTTT. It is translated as CAILHGTGELFF.

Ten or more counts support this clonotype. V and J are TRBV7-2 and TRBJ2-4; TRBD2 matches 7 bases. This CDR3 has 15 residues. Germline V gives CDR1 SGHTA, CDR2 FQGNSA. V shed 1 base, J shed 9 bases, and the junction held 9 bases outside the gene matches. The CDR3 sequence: CASSLVRTSPAIQYF. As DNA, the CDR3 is TGTGCCAGCAGCTTAGTTAGGACTAGTCCCGCCATTCAGTACTTC.

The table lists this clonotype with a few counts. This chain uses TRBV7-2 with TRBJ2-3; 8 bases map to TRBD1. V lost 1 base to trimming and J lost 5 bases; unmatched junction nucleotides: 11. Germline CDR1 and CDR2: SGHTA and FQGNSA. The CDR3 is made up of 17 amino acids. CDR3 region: CASSLGWRTGFGDTQYF. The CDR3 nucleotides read TGTGCCAGCAGCTTAGGATGGCGGACAGGGTTTGGAGATACGCAGTATTTT.

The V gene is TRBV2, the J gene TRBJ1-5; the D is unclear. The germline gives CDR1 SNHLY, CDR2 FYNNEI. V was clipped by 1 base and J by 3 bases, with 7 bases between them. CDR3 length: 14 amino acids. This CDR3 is CASSEDRTNQPQHF. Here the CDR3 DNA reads TGTGCCAGCAGTGAAGACCGGACCAATCAGCCCCAGCATTTT.

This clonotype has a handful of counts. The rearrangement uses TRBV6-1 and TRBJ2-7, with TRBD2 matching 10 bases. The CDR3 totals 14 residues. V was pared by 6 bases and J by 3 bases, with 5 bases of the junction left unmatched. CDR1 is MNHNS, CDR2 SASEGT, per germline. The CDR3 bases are TGTGCCAGCAGGAGAGCGGGAGGGGGCTACGAGCAGTACTTC. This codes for CASRRAGGGYEQYF.

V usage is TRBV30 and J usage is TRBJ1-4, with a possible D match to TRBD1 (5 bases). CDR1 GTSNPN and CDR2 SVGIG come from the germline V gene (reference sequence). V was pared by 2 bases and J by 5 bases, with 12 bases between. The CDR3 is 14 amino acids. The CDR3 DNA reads TGTGCCTGGAGTACGATCGGGGCGAATGAAAAACTGTTTTTT. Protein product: CAWSTIGANEKLFF.

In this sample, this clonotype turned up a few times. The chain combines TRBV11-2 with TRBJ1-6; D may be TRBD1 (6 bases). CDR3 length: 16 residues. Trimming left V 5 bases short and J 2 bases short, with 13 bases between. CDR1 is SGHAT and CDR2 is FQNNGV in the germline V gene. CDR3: CASSLPQGTYNSPLHF. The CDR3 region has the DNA TGTGCCAGCAGCCTTCCCCAGGGGACCTATAATTCACCCCTCCACTTT.

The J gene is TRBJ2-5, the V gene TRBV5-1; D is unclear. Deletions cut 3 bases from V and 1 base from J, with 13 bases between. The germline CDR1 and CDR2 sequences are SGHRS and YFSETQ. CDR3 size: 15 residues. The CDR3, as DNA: TGCGCCAGCAGCTGGAACGCCGGGTTCCAAGAGACCCAGTACTTC. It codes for CASSWNAGFQETQYF. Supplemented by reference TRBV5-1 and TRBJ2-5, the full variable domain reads KAGVTQTPRYLIKTRGQQVTLSCSPISGHRSVSWYQQTPGQGLQFLFEYFSETQRNKGNFPGRFSGRQFSNSRSEMNVSTLELGDSALYLCASSWNAGFQETQYFGPGTRLLVL.

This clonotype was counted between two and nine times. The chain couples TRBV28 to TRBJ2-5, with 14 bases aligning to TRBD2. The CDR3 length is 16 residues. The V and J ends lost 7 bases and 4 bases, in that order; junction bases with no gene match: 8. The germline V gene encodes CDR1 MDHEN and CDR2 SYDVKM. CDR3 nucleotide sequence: TGTGCCAGCAACTACGGGACTAGCGGGAGATCAGAGACCCAGTACTTC. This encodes CASNYGTSGRSETQYF.

CDR3 amino acids: CASSEGRGLAGSGETQYF. CDR3 nucleotide sequence: TGTGCCAGCAGTGAAGGGAGGGGACTAGCGGGCAGTGGGGAGACCCAGTACTTC. This chain links TRBV2 with TRBJ2-5, with 12 bases fitting TRBD2. The V gene end was trimmed by 1 base and the J gene end by 5 bases; junction bases not matched to a gene: 11. The CDR3 sequence is 18 residues long. Germline CDR1 SNHLY, CDR2 FYNNEI.